This entry lists 11 T cell receptor beta chains sequenced from one sample in a study of human T cells and chemical hapten exposure. TCRdb redid the calling of the RACE reads with MiXCR, one entry per CDR3 protein. The sample yields tens of thousands of distinct CDR3 sequences, approximately 10% seen once. Time point of the sample: patch test 2, 6 weeks after DPC sensitization. Treatment specified: therapeutic diphenylcyclopropenone sensitization with weekly scalp DPC. Sequences were derived from whole blood, sampled in connection with sensitization to the hapten diphenylcyclopropenone (DPC). These receptors were taken from a woman between 50 and 59 years old with alopecia areata. Some clones in this sample may be carry-over from other donors' samples.

The chain joins TRBV5-4 to TRBJ2-5; the D gene is possibly TRBD2 (6 bases). CDR1 is SGHNT, CDR2 YYREEE, per germline (reference sequence). This CDR3 region has 15 residues. The germline V and J ends were trimmed by 4 bases and 4 bases, with 17 bases remaining between them. CDR3 DNA: TGTGCCAGCAGCGCACCGGGGACTGACTTAGAGACCCAGTACTTC. Translation: CASSAPGTDLETQYF.

This clonotype was counted a few times. The chain employs TRBV28 and TRBJ2-7; 10 bases align to TRBD1. J gave up 2 bases and V 4 bases, and 5 bases lay outside the gene matches. The CDR3 sequence is 15 residues long. The germline V gene encodes CDR1 MDHEN and CDR2 SYDVKM. The CDR3 loop is CASSSPGQGTYEQYF. In DNA, the CDR3 is TGTGCCAGCAGTTCGCCGGGACAGGGGACCTACGAGCAGTACTTC.

This clonotype was detected many times. DNA of the CDR3: TGTGCCAGCAGTGAATTAGGAGCGGGAGGTTTGTATGAGCAGTTCTTC. It yields the protein CASSELGAGGLYEQFF. J is TRBJ2-1 and V is TRBV6-1; 9 positions agree with TRBD2. The V and J ends lost 2 bases and 8 bases, in that order; junction bases with no gene match: 10. CDR1 MNHNS and CDR2 SASEGT come from the germline V gene. The CDR3 covers 16 residues.

Notes on this clonotype: This CDR3 is missing its conserved last phenylalanine or tryptophan, likely due to a read error. V usage is TRBV20-1 and J usage is TRBJ2-3; TRBD2 aligns across 10 bases. With V trimmed by 5 bases and J by 4 bases, 12 bases remained unmatched. The CDR3 consists of 16 residues. CDR1 and CDR2 (germline): DFQATT, SNEGSKA (reference sequence). In DNA form, the CDR3 reads TGCAGTGCTCGGACTAGCGGAACTCCAATCCCAGATACGCAGTATTAT. Protein sequence: CSARTSGTPIPDTQYY.

This clonotype turned up a few times. The CDR3 spells CASSLESTSVADTQYF. DNA for the CDR3: TGTGCCAGCAGCTTAGAGTCGACTAGCGTAGCAGATACGCAGTATTTT. The V gene is TRBV7-2, the J gene TRBJ2-3; 8 bases map to TRBD2. CDR3 length: 16 amino acids. Unmatched junction bases numbered 7, after V lost 1 base and J lost 4 bases. Germline V CDR1 and CDR2: SGHTA, FQGNSA. The full variable domain, in which reference TRBV7-2 and TRBJ2-3 provide the parts outside the CDR3, is GAGVSQSPSNKVTEKGKDVELRCDPISGHTALYWYRQSLGQGLEFLIYFQGNSAPDKSGLPSDRFSAERTGGSVSTLTIQRTQQEDSAVYLCASSLESTSVADTQYFGPGTRLTVL.

Many counts were recorded for this clonotype. V gene TRBV9 combines with J gene TRBJ2-2; 12 bases line up with TRBD2. The CDR3 length is 16 residues. Unmatched junction bases numbered 3, after V lost 3 bases and J lost 3 bases. Germline V lookup: CDR1 SGDLS, CDR2 YYNGEE. Here the CDR3 reads CASSARLAGDTGELFF. The CDR3 DNA reads TGTGCCAGCAGCGCCAGACTAGCGGGAGACACCGGGGAGCTGTTTTTT.

This clonotype was detected ten times or more. This chain joins TRBV12-3 or TRBV12-4 and TRBJ2-2; 10 bases line up with TRBD2. The CDR3 loop spans 16 amino acids. J gave up 1 base and V 1 base, and 0 bases lay outside the gene matches. The CDR3 DNA follows: TGTGCCAGCAGTTTAGGGACTAGCGGGAACACCGGGGAGCTGTTTTTT. The encoded protein is CASSLGTSGNTGELFF.

The sample holds many counts of this clonotype. The CDR3 spells CASSPNPIINTEAFF. Here the CDR3 DNA reads TGTGCCAGCAGCCCGAACCCGATTATTAACACTGAAGCTTTCTTT. V is TRBV3-1 and J is TRBJ1-1; D unresolved. CDR1 is LGHDT and CDR2 is YNNKEL in the germline V gene (reference sequence). The CDR3 consists of 15 residues. The ends were cut back, 4 bases at V and 2 bases at J, with 14 bases in the middle.

There are many counts of this clonotype. The V and J genes are TRBV2 and TRBJ2-1; D is tentatively TRBD1 or TRBD2 (5 bases each). The CDR3 has 12 amino acids. Trimming took 1 base from V and 8 from J, leaving 6 bases between them. The germline gives CDR1 SNHLY, CDR2 FYNNEI. As DNA, the CDR3 is TGTGCCAGCAGTGAAGGGGGGTATGAGCAGTTCTTC. Its protein product is CASSEGGYEQFF.

The DNA of the CDR3 is TGTGCCAGCAGCCCCGCGGGGAGTACATACGAGCAGTACTTC. This gives the protein CASSPAGSTYEQYF. The J gene is TRBJ2-7, the V gene TRBV7-3, with D possibly matching TRBD2 (6 bases). CDR3 size: 14 residues. Trimming shortened V by 5 bases and J by 4 bases, and 15 bases separated the two germline ends. Looked up from germline, CDR1 is SGHTA and CDR2 is FQGTGA.

There are many counts of this clonotype. This chain uses TRBV5-1 with TRBJ2-2, with 10 nucleotides matching TRBD2. Germline CDR1 and CDR2: SGHRS and YFSETQ. Trimming took 4 bases from V and 2 from J; bases not matched to a gene: 5. The CDR3 runs 16 residues. CDR3 coding DNA: TGCGCCAGCAGCCAGGCTAGCGGGAGAAACACCGGGGAGCTGTTTTTT. Protein: CASSQASGRNTGELFF. Drawing the rest from reference TRBV5-1 and TRBJ2-2, the complete variable domain is KAGVTQTPRYLIKTRGQQVTLSCSPISGHRSVSWYQQTPGQGLQFLFEYFSETQRNKGNFPGRFSGRQFSNSRSEMNVSTLELGDSALYLCASSQASGRNTGELFFGEGSRLTVL.